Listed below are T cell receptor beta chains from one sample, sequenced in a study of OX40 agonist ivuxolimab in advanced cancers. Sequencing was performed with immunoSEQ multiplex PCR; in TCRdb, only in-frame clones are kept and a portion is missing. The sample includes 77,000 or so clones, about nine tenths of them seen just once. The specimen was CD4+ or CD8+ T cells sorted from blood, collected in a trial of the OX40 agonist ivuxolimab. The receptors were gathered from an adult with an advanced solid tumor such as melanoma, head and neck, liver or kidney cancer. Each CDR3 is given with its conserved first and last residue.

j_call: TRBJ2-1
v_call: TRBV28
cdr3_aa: CASRPGGLAGEQFF

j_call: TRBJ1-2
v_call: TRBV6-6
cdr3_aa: CASSYDGQGSYGYTF

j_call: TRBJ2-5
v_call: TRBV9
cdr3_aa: CASSVGLAEQETQYF

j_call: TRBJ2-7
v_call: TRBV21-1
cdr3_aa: CASSKDGCSGRAIEQYF

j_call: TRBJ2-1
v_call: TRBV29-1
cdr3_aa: CSVTILGARISDEQFF

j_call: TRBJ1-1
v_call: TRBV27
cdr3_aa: CASSLPGQGSEAFF

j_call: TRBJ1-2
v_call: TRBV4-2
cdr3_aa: CASSQVGSAGYGYTF

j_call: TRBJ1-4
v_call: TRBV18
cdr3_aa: CASSGQGDEKLFF

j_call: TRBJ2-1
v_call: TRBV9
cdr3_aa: CASSVSAGANNEQFF

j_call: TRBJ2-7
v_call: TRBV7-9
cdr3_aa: CASSSGDGWMEQYF

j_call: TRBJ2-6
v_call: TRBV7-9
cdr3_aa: CASSSRTGISGANVLTF

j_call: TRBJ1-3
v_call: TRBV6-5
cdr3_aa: CARNRVLSGNTIYF

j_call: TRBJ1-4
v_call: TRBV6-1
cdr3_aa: CASGTGTVNEKLFF

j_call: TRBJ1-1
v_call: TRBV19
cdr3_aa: CASSMGIGGEAFF

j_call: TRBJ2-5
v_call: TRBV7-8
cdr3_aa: CASSLAGQGSETQYF

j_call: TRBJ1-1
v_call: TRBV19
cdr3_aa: CASSIPPEINRNTEAFF

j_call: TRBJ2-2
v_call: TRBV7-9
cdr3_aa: CASSPDGVRGTGELFF

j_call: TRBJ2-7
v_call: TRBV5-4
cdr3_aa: CASSAGGSYEQYF

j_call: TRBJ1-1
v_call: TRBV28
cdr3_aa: CASSPPTGGMVTEAFF

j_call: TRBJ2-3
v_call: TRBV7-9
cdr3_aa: CASSSSRLAADTQYF

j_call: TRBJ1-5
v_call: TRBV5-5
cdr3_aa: CASSGNSNQPQHF

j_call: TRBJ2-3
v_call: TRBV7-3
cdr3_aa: CASSPPAGGADTQYF

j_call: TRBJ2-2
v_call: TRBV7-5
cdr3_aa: CARSLKYVPGLAGPVTGELFF